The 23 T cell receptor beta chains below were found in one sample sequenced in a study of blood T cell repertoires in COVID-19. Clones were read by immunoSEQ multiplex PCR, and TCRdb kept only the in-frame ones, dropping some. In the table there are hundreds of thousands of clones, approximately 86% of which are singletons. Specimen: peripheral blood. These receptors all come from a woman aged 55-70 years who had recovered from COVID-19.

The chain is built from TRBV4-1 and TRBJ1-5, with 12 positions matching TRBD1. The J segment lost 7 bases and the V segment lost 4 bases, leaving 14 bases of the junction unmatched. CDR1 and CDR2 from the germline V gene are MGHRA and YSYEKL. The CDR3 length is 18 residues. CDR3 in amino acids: CASSLAGTGGFLSQPQHF. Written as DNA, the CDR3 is TGCGCCAGCAGCCTTGCCGGGACAGGGGGCTTTTTAAGCCAGCCCCAGCATTTT.

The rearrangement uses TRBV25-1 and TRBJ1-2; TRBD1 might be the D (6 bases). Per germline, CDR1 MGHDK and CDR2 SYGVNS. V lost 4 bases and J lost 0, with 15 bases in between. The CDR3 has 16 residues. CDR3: CASSAPSEGANYGYTF. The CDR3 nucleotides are TGTGCCAGCAGTGCCCCCTCCGAGGGGGCTAACTATGGCTACACCTTC.

This CDR3 reads CAISESGQYYGYTF. CDR3 in DNA: TGTGCCATCAGTGAGTCGGGACAATACTATGGCTACACCTTC. The rearrangement joins TRBV10-3 to TRBJ1-2; a weak D match, TRBD1 (6 bases). Germline assignment: CDR1 ENHRY and CDR2 SYGVKD. V was cut by 0 bases and J by 3 bases, with 8 bases left in between. This CDR3 region has 14 residues.

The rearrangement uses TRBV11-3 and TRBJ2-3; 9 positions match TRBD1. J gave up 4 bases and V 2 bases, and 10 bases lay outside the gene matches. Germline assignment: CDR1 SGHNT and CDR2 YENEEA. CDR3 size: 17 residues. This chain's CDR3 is CASSLNGPGQGADTQYF. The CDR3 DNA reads TGTGCCAGCAGCTTAAATGGACCGGGACAGGGCGCAGATACGCAGTATTTT.

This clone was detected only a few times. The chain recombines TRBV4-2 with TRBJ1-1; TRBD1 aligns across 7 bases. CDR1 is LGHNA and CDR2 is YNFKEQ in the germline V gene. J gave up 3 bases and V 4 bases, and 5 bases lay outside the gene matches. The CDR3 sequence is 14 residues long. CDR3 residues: CASSLQGGDTEAFF. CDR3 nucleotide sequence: TGTGCCAGCAGCCTGCAGGGGGGAGACACTGAAGCTTTCTTT.

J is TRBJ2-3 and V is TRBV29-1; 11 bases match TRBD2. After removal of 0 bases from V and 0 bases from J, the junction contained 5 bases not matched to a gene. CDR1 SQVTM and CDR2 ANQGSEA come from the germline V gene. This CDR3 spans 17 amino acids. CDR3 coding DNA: TGCAGCGTTGAAGATCCACTAGCGGGGGATAGCACAGATACGCAGTATTTT. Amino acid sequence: CSVEDPLAGDSTDTQYF.

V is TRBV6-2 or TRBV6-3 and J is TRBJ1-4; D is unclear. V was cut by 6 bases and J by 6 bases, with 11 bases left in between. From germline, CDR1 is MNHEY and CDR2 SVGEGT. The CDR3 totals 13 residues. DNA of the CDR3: TGTGCCAGCAGCCCTTGGAGGGATGAAAAACTGTTTTTT. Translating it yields CASSPWRDEKLFF.

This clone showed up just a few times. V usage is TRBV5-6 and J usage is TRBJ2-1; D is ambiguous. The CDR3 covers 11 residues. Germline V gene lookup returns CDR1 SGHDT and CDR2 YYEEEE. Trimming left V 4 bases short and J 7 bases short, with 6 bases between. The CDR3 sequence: CASSLTNEQFF. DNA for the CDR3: TGTGCCAGCAGCCTCACTAATGAGCAGTTCTTC. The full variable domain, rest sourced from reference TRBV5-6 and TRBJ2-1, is DAGVTQSPTHLIKTRGQQVTLRCSPKSGHDTVSWYQQALGQGPQFIFQYYEEEERQRGNFPDRFSGHQFPNYSSELNVNALLLGDSALYLCASSLTNEQFFGPGTRLTVL.

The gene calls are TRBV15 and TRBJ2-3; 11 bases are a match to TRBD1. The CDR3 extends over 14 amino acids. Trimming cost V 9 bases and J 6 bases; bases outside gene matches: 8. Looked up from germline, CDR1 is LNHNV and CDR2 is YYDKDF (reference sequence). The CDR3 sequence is CATDRTGGMDTQYF. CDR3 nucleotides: TGTGCCACGGACCGGACAGGGGGCATGGATACGCAGTATTTT.

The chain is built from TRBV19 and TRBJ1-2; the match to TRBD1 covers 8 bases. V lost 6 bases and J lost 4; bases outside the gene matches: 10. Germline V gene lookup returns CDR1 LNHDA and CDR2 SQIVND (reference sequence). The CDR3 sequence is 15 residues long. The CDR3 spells CASRPGQGGSYGYTF. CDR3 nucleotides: TGTGCCAGTAGACCCGGACAGGGTGGCTCCTATGGCTACACCTTC.

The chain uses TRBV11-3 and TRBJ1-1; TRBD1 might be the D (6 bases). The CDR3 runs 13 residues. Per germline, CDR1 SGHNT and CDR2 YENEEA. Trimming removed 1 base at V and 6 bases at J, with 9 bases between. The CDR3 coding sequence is TGTGCCAGCAGCTTAGCATCAGGGGCTGAAGCTTTCTTT. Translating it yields CASSLASGAEAFF.

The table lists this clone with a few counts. For the CDR3, the DNA is TGTGCCAGAAGCTTGCGGCGGAATAATTCACCCCTCCACTTT. Translated: CARSLRRNNSPLHF. This rearrangement joins TRBV5-3 to TRBJ1-6; D remains ambiguous. TRBV5-3 carries the ORF label, with uncertain function. The V end lost 1 base, the J end lost 5 bases, and 7 bases lay between the germline ends. The CDR3 is 14 residues long.

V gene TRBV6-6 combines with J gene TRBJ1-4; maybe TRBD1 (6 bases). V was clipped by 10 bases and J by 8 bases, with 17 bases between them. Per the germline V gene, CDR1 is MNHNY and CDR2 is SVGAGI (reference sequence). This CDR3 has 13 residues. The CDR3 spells CATGGPAGEKLFF. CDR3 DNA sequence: TGTGCCACTGGGGGCCCAGCAGGGGAAAAACTGTTTTTT.

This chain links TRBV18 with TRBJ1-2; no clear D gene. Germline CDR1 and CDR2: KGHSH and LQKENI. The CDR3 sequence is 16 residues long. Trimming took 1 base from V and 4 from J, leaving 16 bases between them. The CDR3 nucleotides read TGTGCCAGCTCACCACTTTTCCAGTCCAACCGCTATGGCTACACCTTC. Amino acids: CASSPLFQSNRYGYTF.

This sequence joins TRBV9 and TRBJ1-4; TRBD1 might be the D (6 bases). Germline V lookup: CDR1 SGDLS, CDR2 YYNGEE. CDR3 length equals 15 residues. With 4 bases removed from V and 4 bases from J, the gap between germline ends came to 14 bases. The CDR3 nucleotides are TGTGCCAGCAGCCCCCGGGACAAATTTAATGAAAAACTGTTTTTT. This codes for CASSPRDKFNEKLFF. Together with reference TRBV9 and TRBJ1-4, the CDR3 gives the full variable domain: DSGVTQTPKHLITATGQRVTLRCSPRSGDLSVYWYQQSLDQGLQFLIQYYNGEERAKGNILERFSAQQFPDLHSELNLSSLELGDSALYFCASSPRDKFNEKLFFGSGTQLSVL.

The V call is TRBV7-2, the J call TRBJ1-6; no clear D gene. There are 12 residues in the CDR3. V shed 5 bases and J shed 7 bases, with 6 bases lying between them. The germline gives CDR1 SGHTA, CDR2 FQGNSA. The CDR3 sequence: CASSLINSPLHF. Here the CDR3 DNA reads TGTGCCAGCAGCCTTATCAATTCACCCCTCCACTTT. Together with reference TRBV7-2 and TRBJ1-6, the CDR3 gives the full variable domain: GAGVSQSPSNKVTEKGKDVELRCDPISGHTALYWYRQSLGQGLEFLIYFQGNSAPDKSGLPSDRFSAERTGGSVSTLTIQRTQQEDSAVYLCASSLINSPLHFGNGTRLTVT.

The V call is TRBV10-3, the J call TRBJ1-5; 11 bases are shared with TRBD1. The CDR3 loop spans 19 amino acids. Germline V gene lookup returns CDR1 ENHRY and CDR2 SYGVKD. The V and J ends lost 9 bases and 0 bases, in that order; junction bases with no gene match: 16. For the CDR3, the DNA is TGTGCCATAGCACAACCCGGGACAGGGGGGACTTATAGCAATCAGCCCCAGCATTTT. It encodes CAIAQPGTGGTYSNQPQHF.

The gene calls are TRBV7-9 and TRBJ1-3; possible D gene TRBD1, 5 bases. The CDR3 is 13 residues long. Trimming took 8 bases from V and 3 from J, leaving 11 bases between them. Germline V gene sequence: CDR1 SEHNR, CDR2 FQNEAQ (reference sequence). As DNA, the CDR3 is TGTGCCAGCGATAGGGGATATGGAAACACCATATATTTT. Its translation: CASDRGYGNTIYF. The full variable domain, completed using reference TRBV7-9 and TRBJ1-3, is DTGVSQNPRHKITKRGQNVTFRCDPISEHNRLYWYRQTLGQGPEFLTYFQNEAQLEKSRLLSDRFSAERPKGSFSTLEIQRTEQGDSAMYLCASDRGYGNTIYFGEGSWLTVV.

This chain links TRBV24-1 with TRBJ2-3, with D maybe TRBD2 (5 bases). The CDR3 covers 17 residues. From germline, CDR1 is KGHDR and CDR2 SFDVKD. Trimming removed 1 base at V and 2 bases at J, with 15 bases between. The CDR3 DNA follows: TGTGCCACCAGTGATTTAAGGAGGCGTCGGGCCACAGATACGCAGTATTTT. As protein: CATSDLRRRRATDTQYF.

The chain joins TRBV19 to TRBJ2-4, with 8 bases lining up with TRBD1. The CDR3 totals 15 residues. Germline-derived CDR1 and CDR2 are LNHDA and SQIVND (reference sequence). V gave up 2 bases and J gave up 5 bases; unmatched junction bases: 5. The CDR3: CASSISAGGENIQYF. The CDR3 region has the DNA TGTGCCAGTAGTATATCCGCAGGGGGCGAAAACATTCAGTACTTC.

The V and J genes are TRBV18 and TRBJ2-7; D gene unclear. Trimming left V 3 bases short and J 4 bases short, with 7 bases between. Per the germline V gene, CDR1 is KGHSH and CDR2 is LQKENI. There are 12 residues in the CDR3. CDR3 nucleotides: TGTGCCAGCTCACCGAGTTTGTACGAGCAGTACTTC. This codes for CASSPSLYEQYF. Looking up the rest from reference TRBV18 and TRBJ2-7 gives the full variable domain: NAGVMQNPRHLVRRRGQEARLRCSPMKGHSHVYWYRQLPEEGLKFMVYLQKENIIDESGMPKERFSAEFPKEGPSILRIQQVVRGDSAAYFCASSPSLYEQYFGPGTRLTVT.

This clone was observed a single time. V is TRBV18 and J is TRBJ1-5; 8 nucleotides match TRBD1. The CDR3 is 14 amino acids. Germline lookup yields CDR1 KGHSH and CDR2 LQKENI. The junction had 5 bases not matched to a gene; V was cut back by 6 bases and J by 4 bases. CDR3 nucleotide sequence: TGTGCCAGCTCGGCCGGGACAGGAAATCAGCCCCAGCATTTT. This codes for CASSAGTGNQPQHF.

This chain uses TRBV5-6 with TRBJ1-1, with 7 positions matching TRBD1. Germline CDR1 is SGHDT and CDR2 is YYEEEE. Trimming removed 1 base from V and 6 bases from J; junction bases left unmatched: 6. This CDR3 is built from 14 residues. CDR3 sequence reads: CASSLYYRGPEAFF. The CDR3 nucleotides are TGTGCCAGCAGCTTGTACTACAGGGGACCTGAAGCTTTCTTT.